These 29 T cell receptor beta chains were all obtained from the same sample, sequenced in a study of cytomegalovirus exposure and HLA in healthy donors (dated by TCRdb to about 2017). Library preparation was by the immunoSEQ multiplex PCR assay. For the multiplex PCR, a mixture combining 60 forward primers for TCR Vbeta segments and 13 reverse primers for TCR Jbeta segments was used. TCRdb took this table from immuneACCESS and kept in-frame rearrangements with V and J called. Such tables lack part of the clones; where checked against another copy, unresolved V genes explain under half of the gap, and the rest is unexplained. The sample profile shows 75,000 to 95,000 clones; about 77% of them were found once. The top ten clonotypes cover 4% to 5.5% of the sample. Sequenced input: PBMCs. These receptors were collected from a male donor in good health and CMV-seropositive.

CDR3 bases: TGTGCCTGGAAGAGCGACTCCTACGAGCAGTACTTC. Encoded protein: CAWKSDSYEQYF. This chain connects TRBV30 to TRBJ2-7, with no clear D. V shed 4 bases and J shed 0 bases, with 7 bases lying between them. The length of the CDR3 is 12 residues. Germline loops: CDR1 GTSNPN, CDR2 SVGIG (reference sequence).

This sequence joins TRBV7-9 and TRBJ1-2; tentative D call: TRBD1 (6 bases). The CDR3 totals 15 residues. V dropped 4 bases and J dropped 4 bases, with 16 bases sitting between them. CDR1 and CDR2 (germline): SEHNR, FQNEAQ (reference sequence). The CDR3 is CASSSWRMGAYGYTF. The CDR3 bases are TGTGCCAGCAGCTCCTGGCGGATGGGGGCCTATGGCTACACCTTC. The variable domain in full, with the rest retrieved from reference TRBV7-9 and TRBJ1-2, is DTGVSQNPRHKITKRGQNVTFRCDPISEHNRLYWYRQTLGQGPEFLTYFQNEAQLEKSRLLSDRFSAERPKGSFSTLEIQRTEQGDSAMYLCASSSWRMGAYGYTFGSGTRLTVV.

This chain connects TRBV15 to TRBJ1-6, with TRBD1 matching over 11 bases. Germline V gene sequence: CDR1 LNHNV, CDR2 YYDKDF (reference sequence). This CDR3 is 16 amino acids long. The V gene end was trimmed by 3 bases and the J gene end by 10 bases; junction bases not matched to a gene: 8. The CDR3 loop is CATSSIFRTGGSPLHF. DNA for the CDR3: TGTGCCACCAGCAGTATTTTTAGGACAGGGGGCTCACCCCTCCACTTT. The whole variable domain, filled in from reference TRBV15 and TRBJ1-6, reads DAMVIQNPRYQVTQFGKPVTLSCSQTLNHNVMYWYQQKSSQAPKLLFHYYDKDFNNEADTPDNFQSRRPNTSFCFLDIRSPGLGDTAMYLCATSSIFRTGGSPLHFGNGTRLTVT.

The V and J genes are TRBV7-8 and TRBJ1-5; possibly TRBD1 for D (6 bases). The CDR3 runs to 15 residues. From germline, CDR1 is SGHVS and CDR2 FQNEAQ. Trimming cost V 5 bases and J 4 bases, with 15 bases left between them. The CDR3 DNA sequence: TGTGCCAGCAGCAACATAGGGGGAAGAAATCAGCCCCAGCATTTT. This translates into CASSNIGGRNQPQHF.

This chain connects TRBV6-1 to TRBJ2-2; the match to TRBD2 covers 10 bases. Losses at the gene ends were 8 bases for V and 7 bases for J; bases not matched to a gene: 4. Germline values: CDR1 MNHNS, CDR2 SASEGT. This CDR3 is 13 amino acids long. DNA of the CDR3: TGTGCCAGCGGAACTAGCGGGATCGGGGAGCTGTTTTTT. Its translation is CASGTSGIGELFF.

The chain links TRBV7-2 to TRBJ2-7, with D perhaps TRBD1 (6 bases). This CDR3 region has 13 residues. In germline, CDR1 is SGHTA, CDR2 FQGNSA. The V gene lost 5 bases and the J gene lost 3 bases, with 11 bases spanning the gap. In DNA, the CDR3 is TGTGCCAGCAGCCTTACAGGGTTCTACGAGCAGTACTTC. It is translated as CASSLTGFYEQYF.

This clone turned up a few times. CDR3 bases: TGTGCCATCAGGGCGGGACTCCCCTACAATGAGCAGTTCTTC. This gives the protein CAIRAGLPYNEQFF. This rearrangement joins TRBV10-3 to TRBJ2-1; D is perhaps TRBD2 (6 bases). V was trimmed by 6 bases and J by 2 bases, leaving 11 bases between them. Looked up from germline, CDR1 is ENHRY and CDR2 is SYGVKD. The CDR3 runs to 14 residues.

The chain has TRBV19 and TRBJ1-2; the D gene is possibly TRBD1 (6 bases). The CDR3 is 16 residues long. V dropped 3 bases and J dropped 4 bases, with 18 bases sitting between them. CDR1 LNHDA and CDR2 SQIVND come from the germline V gene (reference sequence). DNA of the CDR3: TGTGCCAGTAGTATCGAGGGGACATCATTCTCCTATGGCTACACCTTC. Translation gives CASSIEGTSFSYGYTF.

The rearrangement links TRBV14 to TRBJ2-7, with 7 bases that match TRBD2. The CDR3 totals 14 residues. Germline CDR1 reads SGHDN; CDR2 reads FVKESK. Germline trimming cut 4 bases from V and 3 bases from J; bases unmatched to any gene: 6. The chain's CDR3 is CASSRGLGDYEQYF. DNA of the CDR3: TGTGCCAGCAGCCGTGGACTAGGAGACTACGAGCAGTACTTC.

This chain uses TRBV7-2 with TRBJ2-7; D may be TRBD2 (6 bases). The CDR3 is 13 residues long. Germline V gene lookup returns CDR1 SGHTA and CDR2 FQGNSA. The V end was cut by 5 bases, the J end by 5 bases, with 13 bases between. The DNA of the CDR3 is TGTGCCAGCAGCCGAGGAGGGTGGAACGAGCAGTACTTC. It specifies CASSRGGWNEQYF.

This sequence joins TRBV11-2 and TRBJ1-5; D not certain. Trimming pared 5 bases from V and 0 bases from J, leaving 5 bases between. Germline V CDR1 and CDR2: SGHAT, FQNNGV. The CDR3 is 13 residues long. The DNA for the CDR3 is TGTGCCAGCAGCCCCTATAGCAATCAGCCCCAGCATTTT. Protein product: CASSPYSNQPQHF.

Points on this clone: An end of the junction differs from the germline gene, which may be a read error. The chain employs TRBV7-9 and TRBJ2-5, with TRBD2 identical over 11 bases. This CDR3 is 16 amino acids long. CDR1 and CDR2 from the germline V gene are SEHNR and FQNEAQ (reference sequence). For the CDR3, the DNA is TGTGTCAGCAGCTTAAGTCTAGCGGGAGGAGGAGAGACCCAGTACTTC. Its protein is CVSSLSLAGGGETQYF.

The genes are TRBV4-2 and TRBJ2-2; 8 nucleotides match TRBD2. Trimming took 0 bases from V and 6 from J; bases not matched to a gene: 3. The CDR3 extends over 15 amino acids. Germline loops: CDR1 LGHNA, CDR2 YNFKEQ. CDR3 loop: CASSQDPGGPGELFF. CDR3 DNA: TGTGCCAGCAGCCAAGATCCGGGGGGGCCCGGGGAGCTGTTTTTT.

The chain joins TRBV28 to TRBJ2-5; TRBD1 might be the D (5 bases). Germline V gives CDR1 MDHEN, CDR2 SYDVKM. Trimming shortened V by 2 bases and J by 2 bases, and 15 bases separated the two germline ends. The CDR3 spans 16 residues. In DNA form, the CDR3 reads TGTGCCAGCAGTTTACGGACAAACAAAATGCAAGAGACCCAGTACTTC. This sequence encodes CASSLRTNKMQETQYF.

The chain uses TRBV15 and TRBJ2-7; possible D gene TRBD1, 5 bases. The germline CDR1 and CDR2 sequences are LNHNV and YYDKDF (reference sequence). The V end was cut by 3 bases, the J end by 4 bases, with 10 bases between. The CDR3 has 13 amino acids. The CDR3 region is CATSSRAAYEQYF. CDR3 bases: TGTGCCACCAGCAGCAGGGCAGCATACGAGCAGTACTTC.

This clone was observed once. The rearrangement joins TRBV2 to TRBJ2-2; 8 bases match TRBD1. After removal of 5 bases from V and 5 bases from J, the junction contained 7 bases not matched to a gene. Per the germline V gene, CDR1 is SNHLY and CDR2 is FYNNEI. The CDR3 extends over 15 amino acids. The CDR3 sequence is CASSPTGVRTGELFF. The CDR3 region has the DNA TGTGCCAGCAGTCCGACAGGGGTCCGAACCGGGGAGCTGTTTTTT.

This clone appeared a few times. V gene TRBV5-1 combines with J gene TRBJ1-2; 11 nucleotides match TRBD1. CDR3 size: 17 residues. CDR1 and CDR2 (germline): SGHRS, YFSETQ. The V segment lost 4 bases and the J segment 0 bases; nucleotides outside the gene matches: 8. Here the CDR3 DNA reads TGCGCCAGCAGCGGACCGGGACAGGGGGGATCTAACTATGGCTACACCTTC. It specifies CASSGPGQGGSNYGYTF.

This clone showed up just once. The chain combines TRBV5-1 with TRBJ2-7; 9 bases match TRBD2. Germline CDR1 SGHRS, CDR2 YFSETQ. The CDR3 spans 16 residues. Trimming cost V 0 bases and J 1 base; bases outside gene matches: 5. CDR3 protein: CASSLGASGGSYEQYF. In nucleotides, the CDR3 is TGCGCCAGCAGCTTGGGCGCCAGCGGGGGGTCCTACGAGCAGTACTTC. The full variable domain, with the rest looked up from reference TRBV5-1 and TRBJ2-7, is KAGVTQTPRYLIKTRGQQVTLSCSPISGHRSVSWYQQTPGQGLQFLFEYFSETQRNKGNFPGRFSGRQFSNSRSEMNVSTLELGDSALYLCASSLGASGGSYEQYFGPGTRLTVT.

This chain links TRBV6-6 with TRBJ2-1, with 8 bases lining up with TRBD1. The CDR3 has 16 residues. Germline V gives CDR1 MNHNY, CDR2 SVGAGI (reference sequence). With 5 bases clipped from V and 9 bases from J, the junction kept 15 bases outside the gene matches. This CDR3 is CASSTPRSGRGPEQFF. DNA of the CDR3: TGTGCCAGCAGTACCCCCCGCTCGGGCAGGGGGCCTGAGCAGTTCTTC.

CDR3 loop: CASSPAGAGQPQHF. The CDR3 nucleotides are TGTGCCAGCAGCCCGGCCGGGGCGGGGCAGCCCCAGCATTTT. The genes are TRBV7-9 and TRBJ1-5, with D perhaps TRBD1 (5 bases). The germline V gene has CDR1 SEHNR and CDR2 FQNEAQ (reference sequence). This CDR3 has 14 amino acids. V was clipped by 5 bases and J by 7 bases, with 15 bases between them.

This chain uses TRBV6-5 with TRBJ2-2, with D unresolved. The V gene lost 6 bases and the J gene lost 4 bases, with 15 bases spanning the gap. The germline V gene encodes CDR1 MNHEY and CDR2 SVGAGI. CDR3 length: 15 amino acids. The CDR3 nucleotides are TGTGCCAGCAGCCCCGGTGCGGTCGGCACCGGGGAGCTGTTTTTT. Residues: CASSPGAVGTGELFF.

The chain links TRBV7-3 to TRBJ2-7; TRBD1 is a possible D gene (6 bases). The J call may be wrong; the DNA end is better matched by TRBJ2-1. Germline-derived CDR1 and CDR2 are SGHTA and FQGTGA. This CDR3 is built from 14 residues. Written as DNA, the CDR3 is TGTGCCAGCAGCCCTGGACAGTCCCACAATGAGCAGTTCTTC. Encoded protein: CASSPGQSHNEQFF.

This sequence joins TRBV25-1 and TRBJ1-4; maybe TRBD1 (5 bases). The ends were cut back, 8 bases at V and 10 bases at J, with 11 bases in the middle. The germline CDR1 and CDR2 sequences are MGHDK and SYGVNS. There are 11 residues in the CDR3. The CDR3 reads CASRSGGKLFF. CDR3 DNA sequence: TGTGCCAGCCGATCCGGGGGAAAACTGTTTTTT. Full variable domain (remainder filled in from reference TRBV25-1 and TRBJ1-4): EADIYQTPRYLVIGTGKKITLECSQTMGHDKMYWYQQDPGMELHLIHYSYGVNSTEKGDLSSESTVSRIRTEHFPLTLESARPSHTSQYLCASRSGGKLFFGSGTQLSVL.

This chain uses TRBV29-1 with TRBJ2-7; D unclear. This CDR3 has 11 amino acids. V lost 2 bases, J lost 4 bases, and 6 bases lay in between. Germline V gene sequence: CDR1 SQVTM, CDR2 ANQGSEA. The DNA of the CDR3 is TGCAGCGTTGAAACACAGTACGAGCAGTACTTC. It translates to CSVETQYEQYF.

This clone has a single count. The chain couples TRBV27 to TRBJ1-5, with D unresolved. Germline V CDR1 and CDR2: MNHEY, SMNVEV (reference sequence). The CDR3 length is 14 residues. The V end lost 2 bases, the J end lost 2 bases, and 7 bases lay between the germline ends. CDR3 coding DNA: TGTGCCAGCAGTTTAAGGGAGGGCAATCAGCCCCAGCATTTT. It codes for CASSLREGNQPQHF.

In this sample, this clone turned up once. This rearrangement joins TRBV28 to TRBJ1-5, with 9 bases aligning to TRBD1. After removal of 3 bases from V and 4 bases from J, the junction contained 1 base not matched to a gene. This CDR3 contains 14 residues. Germline values: CDR1 MDHEN, CDR2 SYDVKM. The CDR3 loop is CASSFGTGNQPQHF. The DNA of the CDR3 is TGTGCCAGCAGTTTCGGGACAGGGAATCAGCCCCAGCATTTT. Combining the CDR3 with reference TRBV28 and TRBJ1-5 gives the whole variable domain DVKVTQSSRYLVKRTGEKVFLECVQDMDHENMFWYRQDPGLGLRLIYFSYDVKMKEKGDIPEGYSVSREKKERFSLILESASTNQTSMYLCASSFGTGNQPQHFGDGTRLSIL.

The V call is TRBV11-2, the J call TRBJ2-1; perhaps TRBD1 as D (5 bases). The CDR3 is 16 amino acids. Trimming removed 5 bases at V and 1 base at J, with 15 bases between. Germline CDR1 reads SGHAT; CDR2 reads FQNNGV. Here the CDR3 DNA reads TGTGCCAGCAGCCAATCGGCCAGGGCGTCCTACAATGAGCAGTTCTTC. It is translated as CASSQSARASYNEQFF.

Only one count was recorded for this clone. The DNA for the CDR3 is TGTGCCAGCAGCGAAGGGGTCTCGAACACCGGGGAGCTGTTTTTT. Its translation is CASSEGVSNTGELFF. This chain connects TRBV11-3 to TRBJ2-2; weak D call: TRBD1 (5 bases). Germline V gives CDR1 SGHNT, CDR2 YENEEA. The V gene lost 5 bases and the J gene lost 0 bases, with 10 bases spanning the gap. The CDR3 covers 15 residues.

The rearrangement uses TRBV10-2 and TRBJ2-2; 10 bases are shared with TRBD2. The CDR3 sequence is 17 residues long. Trimming took 3 bases from V and 6 from J; bases not matched to a gene: 10. CDR1 WSHSY and CDR2 SAAADI come from the germline V gene. The CDR3 protein is CASSDEVAGGVPGELFF. CDR3 sequence (DNA): TGCGCCAGCAGTGACGAGGTAGCGGGAGGTGTCCCCGGGGAGCTGTTTTTT.